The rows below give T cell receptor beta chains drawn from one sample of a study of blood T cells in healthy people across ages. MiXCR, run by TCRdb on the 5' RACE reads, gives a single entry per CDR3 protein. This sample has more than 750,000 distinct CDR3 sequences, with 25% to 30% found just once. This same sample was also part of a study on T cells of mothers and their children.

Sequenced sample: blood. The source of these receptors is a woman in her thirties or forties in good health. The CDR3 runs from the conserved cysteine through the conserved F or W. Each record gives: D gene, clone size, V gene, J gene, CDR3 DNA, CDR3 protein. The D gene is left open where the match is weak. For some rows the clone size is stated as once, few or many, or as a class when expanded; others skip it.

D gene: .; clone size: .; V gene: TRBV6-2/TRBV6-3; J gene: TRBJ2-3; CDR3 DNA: TGTGCCAGCAGTCGTGGAGGGGCGTGGAGCACAGATACGCAGTATTTT; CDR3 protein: CASSRGGAWSTDTQYF
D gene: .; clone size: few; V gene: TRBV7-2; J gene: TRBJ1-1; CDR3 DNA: TGTGCCAGCAGCTTAGCGCAAGGACCCCAAGCTTTCTTT; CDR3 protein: CASSLAQGPQAFF
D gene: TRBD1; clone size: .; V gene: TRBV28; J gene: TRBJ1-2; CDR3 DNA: TGTGCCAGCAGGGTGACAGGGACAGTCTATGGCTACACCTTC; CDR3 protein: CASRVTGTVYGYTF
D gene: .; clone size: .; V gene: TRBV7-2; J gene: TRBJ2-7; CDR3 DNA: TGTGCCAGCAGCACCTCCGGGGGCTACGAGCAGTACTTC; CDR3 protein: CASSTSGGYEQYF
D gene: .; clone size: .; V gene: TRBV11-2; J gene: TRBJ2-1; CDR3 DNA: TGTGCCAGCAGTTCGGAAGGGTTGAATGAGCAGTTCTTC; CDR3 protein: CASSSEGLNEQFF
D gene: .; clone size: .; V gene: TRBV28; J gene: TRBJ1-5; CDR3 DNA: TGTGCCAGTCAATTCAGTGGCGGTAGCAATCAGCCCCAGCATTTT; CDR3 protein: CASQFSGGSNQPQHF
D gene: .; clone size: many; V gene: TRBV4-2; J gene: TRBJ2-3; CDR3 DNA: TGTGCCAGCAGCCAAGAGCCCCTCGCGGGGGCAAGCACAGATACGCAGTATTTT; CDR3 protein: CASSQEPLAGASTDTQYF
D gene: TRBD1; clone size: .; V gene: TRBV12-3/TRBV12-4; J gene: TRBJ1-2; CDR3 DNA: TGTGCCAGCAACGACAGGGCCCACCTTAACTATGGCTGCACCTTC; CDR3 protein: CASNDRAHLNYGCTF
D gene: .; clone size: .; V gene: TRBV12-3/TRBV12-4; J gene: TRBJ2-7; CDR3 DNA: TGTGCCAGCAGATACGGGGTTGGGTACGAGCAGTACTTC; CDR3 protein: CASRYGVGYEQYF
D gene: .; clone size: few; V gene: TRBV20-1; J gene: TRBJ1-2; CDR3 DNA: TGCAGTGCTAGAGATTACCGGGGGGGAAAAGGCTACACCTTC; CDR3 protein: CSARDYRGGKGYTF
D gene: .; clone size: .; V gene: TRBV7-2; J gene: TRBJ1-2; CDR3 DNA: TGTGTCAGCAGCTTAGAGGGCAGGGCACATGGCTACACCTTC; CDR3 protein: CVSSLEGRAHGYTF
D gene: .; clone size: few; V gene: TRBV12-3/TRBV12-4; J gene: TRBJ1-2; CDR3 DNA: TGTGCCAGCAGTTCCTCGGGCAGGGGAGGGGATGGCTACACCTTC; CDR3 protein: CASSSSGRGGDGYTF
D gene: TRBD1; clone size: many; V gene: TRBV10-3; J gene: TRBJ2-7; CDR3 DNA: TGTGCCATCAGTGAGTGGCCGGGACAGGGACGATCCGAGCAGTACTTC; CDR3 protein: CAISEWPGQGRSEQYF
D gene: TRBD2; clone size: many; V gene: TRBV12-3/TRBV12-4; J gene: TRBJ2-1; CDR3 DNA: TGTGCCAGCAGGGGAGGACTAGTCAATGAGCAGTTCTTC; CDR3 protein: CASRGGLVNEQFF
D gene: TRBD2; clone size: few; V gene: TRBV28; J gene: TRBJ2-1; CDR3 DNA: TGTGCCAGCAGAAATAGCGGGGGGGCTCTCTACAATGAGCAGTTCTTC; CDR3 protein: CASRNSGGALYNEQFF
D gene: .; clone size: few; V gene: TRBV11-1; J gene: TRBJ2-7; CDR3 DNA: TGTGCCAGCAGCAAGACAGATAACCATCCCTACGAGCAGTACTTC; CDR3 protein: CASSKTDNHPYEQYF
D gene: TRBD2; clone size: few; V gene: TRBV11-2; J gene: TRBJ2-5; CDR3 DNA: TGTGCCAGCAGCTTAGGACTAGCCTTTGGGGAGACCCAGTACTTC; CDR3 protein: CASSLGLAFGETQYF
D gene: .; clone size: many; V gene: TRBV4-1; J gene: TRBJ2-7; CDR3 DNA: TGCGCCAGCAGCCAGCCGGGGCGGGGATCCTACGAGCAGTACTTC; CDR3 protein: CASSQPGRGSYEQYF
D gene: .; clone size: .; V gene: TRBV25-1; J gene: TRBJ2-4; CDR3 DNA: TGTGCCAACAAAAGTTTCGAAAACATTCAGTACTTC; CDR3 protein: CANKSFENIQYF
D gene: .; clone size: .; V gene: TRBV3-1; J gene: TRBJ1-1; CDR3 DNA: TGTGCCTGCAGCCAACGGTTGTACACTGAAGCTTTCTTT; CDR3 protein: CACSQRLYTEAFF
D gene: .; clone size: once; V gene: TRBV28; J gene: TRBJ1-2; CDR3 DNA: TGTGCCAGCAGTTTAAAGGCAGGGGATGGCTATGGCTACACCTTC; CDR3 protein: CASSLKAGDGYGYTF
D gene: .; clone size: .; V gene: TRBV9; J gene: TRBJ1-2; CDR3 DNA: TGTGCCAGCAGCGTAGAGGGCCCGCTGGGCTACACCTTC; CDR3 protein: CASSVEGPLGYTF
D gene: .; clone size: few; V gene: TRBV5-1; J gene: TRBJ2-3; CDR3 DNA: TGCGCCAGCAGGTCCCTAGATACGCAGTATTTT; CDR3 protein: CASRSLDTQYF
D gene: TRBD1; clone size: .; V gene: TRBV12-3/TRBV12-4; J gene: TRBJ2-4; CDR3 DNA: TGTGCCAGCAGTTCCGGGACAGGAAAAAACATTCAGTACTTC; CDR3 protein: CASSSGTGKNIQYF
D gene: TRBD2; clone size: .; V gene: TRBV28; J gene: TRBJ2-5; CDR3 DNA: TGTGCCAGCAGTTTATTTAGCGGGGGGCCAGGTACCCAGTACTTC; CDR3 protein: CASSLFSGGPGTQYF
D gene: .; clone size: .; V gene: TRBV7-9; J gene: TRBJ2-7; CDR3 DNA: TGTGCCAGCAGCTTTCAGGAGAACTACGAGCTGTACTTC; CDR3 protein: CASSFQENYELYF
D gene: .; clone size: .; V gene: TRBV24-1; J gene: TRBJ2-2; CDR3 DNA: TGTGCCACCAGTGATTCAACAGCCTATCTGAACACCGGGGAGCTGTTTTTT; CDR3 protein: CATSDSTAYLNTGELFF
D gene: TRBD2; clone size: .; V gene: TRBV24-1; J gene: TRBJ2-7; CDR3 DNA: TGTGCCACCAGTGACCGACGGGGGGGATACGAGCAGTACTTC; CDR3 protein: CATSDRRGGYEQYF
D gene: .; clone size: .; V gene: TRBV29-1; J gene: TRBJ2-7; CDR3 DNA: TGCGGCGCCTCTCTCGACAAGGCCAATGAGCAGTACTTC; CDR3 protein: CGASLDKANEQYF
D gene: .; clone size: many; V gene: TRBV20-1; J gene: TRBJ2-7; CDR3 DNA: TGCAGTGCTAGGGACCAGGGGAGCGAGCAGTACTTC; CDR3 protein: CSARDQGSEQYF
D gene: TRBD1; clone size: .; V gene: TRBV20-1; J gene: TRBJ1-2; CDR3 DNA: TGCAGTGCTAAGAGGACAGGGGGCGAGGGCTACACCTTC; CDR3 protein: CSAKRTGGEGYTF
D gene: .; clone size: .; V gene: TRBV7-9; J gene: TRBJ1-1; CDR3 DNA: TGTGCCCTCGCCGAGGCTTACACTGAAGCTTTCTTT; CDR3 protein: CALAEAYTEAFF
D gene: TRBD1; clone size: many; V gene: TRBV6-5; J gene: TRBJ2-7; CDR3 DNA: TGTGCCAGCAGTTACTCGACGACAGGGGGGCCTCTCGAGCAGTACTTC; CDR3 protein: CASSYSTTGGPLEQYF
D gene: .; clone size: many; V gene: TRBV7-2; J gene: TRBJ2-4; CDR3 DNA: TGTGCCAGCAGCCCGGACCTAGCCAAAAACATTCAGTACTTC; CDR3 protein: CASSPDLAKNIQYF
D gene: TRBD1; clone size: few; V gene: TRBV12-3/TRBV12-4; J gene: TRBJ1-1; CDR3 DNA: TGTGCCAGCAGTCTCCACAGGGGGGACACTGAAGCTTTCTTT; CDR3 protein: CASSLHRGDTEAFF
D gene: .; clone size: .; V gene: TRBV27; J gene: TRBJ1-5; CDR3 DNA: TGTGCCAGCAGTTATTCGGCGGATCAGCCCCAGCATTTT; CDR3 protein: CASSYSADQPQHF
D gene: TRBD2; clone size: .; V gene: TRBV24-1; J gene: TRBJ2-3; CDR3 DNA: TGTGCCACCAGTGATTTCGGCGGGGGGGCAAGAGATACGCAGTATTTT; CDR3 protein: CATSDFGGGARDTQYF
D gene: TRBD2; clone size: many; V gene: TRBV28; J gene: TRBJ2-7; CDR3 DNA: TGTGCCAGCGGGGGACTAGCGGCCCACGAGCAGTACTTC; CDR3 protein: CASGGLAAHEQYF
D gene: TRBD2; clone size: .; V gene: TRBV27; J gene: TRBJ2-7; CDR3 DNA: TGTGCCAGCAGCAGACAGACTAGCACAGATACGCAGTACTTC; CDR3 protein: CASSRQTSTDTQYF
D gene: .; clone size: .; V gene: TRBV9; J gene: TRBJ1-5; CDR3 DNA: TGTGCCAGCAGCCCAGCCGGGGGCCTGAATCAGCCCCAGCATTTT; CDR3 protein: CASSPAGGLNQPQHF
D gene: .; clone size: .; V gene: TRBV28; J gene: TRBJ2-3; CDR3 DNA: TGTGCCAGCAGTTCACCCCTTAGACACACAGATACGCAGTATTTT; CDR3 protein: CASSSPLRHTDTQYF
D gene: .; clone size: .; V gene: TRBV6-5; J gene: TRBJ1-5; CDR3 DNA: TGTGCCAGCAGGATGCAGGGTTATAGCAATCAGCCCCAGCATTTT; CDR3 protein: CASRMQGYSNQPQHF
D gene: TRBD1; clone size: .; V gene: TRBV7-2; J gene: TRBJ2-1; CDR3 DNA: TGTGCCAGCAGCACGGGACAGGGAAGATGCGATGAGCAGTTCTTC; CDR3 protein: CASSTGQGRCDEQFF
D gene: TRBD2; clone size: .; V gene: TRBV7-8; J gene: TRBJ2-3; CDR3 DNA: TGTGCCAGCAGCTCCAGACAAGCGGGGGGCACAGATACGCAGTATTTT; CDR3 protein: CASSSRQAGGTDTQYF
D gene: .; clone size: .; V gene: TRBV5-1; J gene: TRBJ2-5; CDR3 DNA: TGCGCCAGCAGCTTGCAGGGAACGTACCAAGAGACCCAGTACTTC; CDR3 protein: CASSLQGTYQETQYF
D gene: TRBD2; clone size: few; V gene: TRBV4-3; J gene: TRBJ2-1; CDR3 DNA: TGCGCCAGCAACCCGAGCGGGGGGGCGAGGCAGTTCTTC; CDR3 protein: CASNPSGGARQFF
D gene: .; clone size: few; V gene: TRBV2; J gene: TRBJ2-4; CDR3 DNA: TGTGCCAGCAGTGAGGGATTGGGAAACATTCAGTACTTC; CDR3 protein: CASSEGLGNIQYF
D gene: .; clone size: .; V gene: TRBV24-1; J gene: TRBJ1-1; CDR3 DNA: TGTGCCACCCAGGGCGGGCAGCTGAATGAAGCTTTCTTT; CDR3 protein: CATQGGQLNEAFF
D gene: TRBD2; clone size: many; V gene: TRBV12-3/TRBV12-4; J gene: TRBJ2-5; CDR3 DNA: TGTGCCAGCAGCTCGGGACTACACAAAGAGACCCAGTACTTC; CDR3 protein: CASSSGLHKETQYF
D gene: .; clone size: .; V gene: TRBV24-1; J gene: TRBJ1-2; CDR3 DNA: TGTGCCACCAGTGATTTTAACAGAAACTATGGCTACACCTTC; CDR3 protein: CATSDFNRNYGYTF
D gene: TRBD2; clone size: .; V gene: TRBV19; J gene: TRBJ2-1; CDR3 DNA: TGTGCCAGTACTCCGGGGGGGTTAGGGTACAATGAGCAGTTCTTC; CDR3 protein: CASTPGGLGYNEQFF
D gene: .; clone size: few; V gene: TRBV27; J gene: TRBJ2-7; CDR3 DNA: TGTGCCAGCAGTTTAGCAACAGGGCTCCACGAGCAGTACTTC; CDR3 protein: CASSLATGLHEQYF
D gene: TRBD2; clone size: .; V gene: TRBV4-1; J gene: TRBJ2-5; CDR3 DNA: TGCGCCAGCAGCCAAGATCCGACTAGCGACGAGACCCAGTACTTC; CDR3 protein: CASSQDPTSDETQYF
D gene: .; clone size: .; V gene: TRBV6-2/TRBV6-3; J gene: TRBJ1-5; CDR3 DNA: TGTGCCAGCAGTCTCCAGGGACATAGCAATCAGCCCCAGCATTTT; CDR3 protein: CASSLQGHSNQPQHF
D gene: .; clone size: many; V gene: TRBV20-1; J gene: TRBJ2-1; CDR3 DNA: TGCAGTGCTAAAATCTCGGGCTCCTACAATGAGCAGTTCTTC; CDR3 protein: CSAKISGSYNEQFF
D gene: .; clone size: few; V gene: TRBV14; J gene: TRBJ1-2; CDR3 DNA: TGTGCCAGCAGCCAAGTTCGGGCAGACACCTATGGCTACACCTTC; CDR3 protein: CASSQVRADTYGYTF
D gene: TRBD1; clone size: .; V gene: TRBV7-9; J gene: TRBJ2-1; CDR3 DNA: TGTGCCAGCAGCACTGGGACAGGAGGTAAAGAGACCCAGTTCTTC; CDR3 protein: CASSTGTGGKETQFF
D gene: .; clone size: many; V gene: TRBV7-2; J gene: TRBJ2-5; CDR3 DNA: TGTGCCAGCAGGGGCGGGGCTCAAGAGACCCAGTACTTC; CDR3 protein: CASRGGAQETQYF